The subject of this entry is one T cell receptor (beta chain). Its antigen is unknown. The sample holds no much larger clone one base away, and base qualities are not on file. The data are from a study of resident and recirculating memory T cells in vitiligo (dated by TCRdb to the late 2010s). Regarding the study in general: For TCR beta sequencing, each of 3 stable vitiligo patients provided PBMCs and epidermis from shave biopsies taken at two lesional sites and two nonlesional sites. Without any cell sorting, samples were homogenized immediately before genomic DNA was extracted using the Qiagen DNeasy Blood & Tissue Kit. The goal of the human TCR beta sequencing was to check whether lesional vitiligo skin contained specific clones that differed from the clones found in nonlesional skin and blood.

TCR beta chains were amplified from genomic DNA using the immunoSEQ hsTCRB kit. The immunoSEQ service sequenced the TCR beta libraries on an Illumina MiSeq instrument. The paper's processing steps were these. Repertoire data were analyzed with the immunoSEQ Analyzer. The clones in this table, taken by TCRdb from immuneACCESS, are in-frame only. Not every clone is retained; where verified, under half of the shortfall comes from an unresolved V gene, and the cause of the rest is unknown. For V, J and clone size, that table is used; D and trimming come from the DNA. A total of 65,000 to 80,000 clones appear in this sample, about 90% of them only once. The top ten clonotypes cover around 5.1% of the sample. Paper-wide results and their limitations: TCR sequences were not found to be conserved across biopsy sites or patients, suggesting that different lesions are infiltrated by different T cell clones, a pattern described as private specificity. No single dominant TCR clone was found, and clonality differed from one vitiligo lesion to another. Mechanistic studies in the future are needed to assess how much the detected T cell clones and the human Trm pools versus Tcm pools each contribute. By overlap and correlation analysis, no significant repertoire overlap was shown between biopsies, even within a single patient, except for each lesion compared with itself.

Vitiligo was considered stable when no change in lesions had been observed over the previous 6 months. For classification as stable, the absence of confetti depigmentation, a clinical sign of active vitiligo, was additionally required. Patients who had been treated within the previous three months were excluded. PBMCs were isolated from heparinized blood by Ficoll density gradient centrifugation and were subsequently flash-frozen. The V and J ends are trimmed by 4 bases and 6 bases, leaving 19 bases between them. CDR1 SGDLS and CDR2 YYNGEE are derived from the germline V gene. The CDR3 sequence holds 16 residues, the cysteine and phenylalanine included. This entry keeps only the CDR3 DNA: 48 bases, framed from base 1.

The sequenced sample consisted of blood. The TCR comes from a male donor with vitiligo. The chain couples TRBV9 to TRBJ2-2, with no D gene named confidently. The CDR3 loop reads CASSPRPGGEAGELFF. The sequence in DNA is TGTGCCAGCAGCCCCCGGCCCGGCGGAGAAGCCGGGGAGCTGTTTTTT.